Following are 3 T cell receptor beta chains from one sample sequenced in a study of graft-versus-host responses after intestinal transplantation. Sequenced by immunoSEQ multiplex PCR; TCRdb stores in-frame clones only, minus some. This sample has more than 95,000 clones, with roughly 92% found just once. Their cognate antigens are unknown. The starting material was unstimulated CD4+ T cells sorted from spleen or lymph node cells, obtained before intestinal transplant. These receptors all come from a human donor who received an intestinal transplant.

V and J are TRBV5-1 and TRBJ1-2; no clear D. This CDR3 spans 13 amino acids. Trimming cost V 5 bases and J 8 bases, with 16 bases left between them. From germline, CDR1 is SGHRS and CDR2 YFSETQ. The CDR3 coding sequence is TGCGCCAGCAGGGACGGGAACGAGTTGGGCTACACCTTC. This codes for CASRDGNELGYTF.

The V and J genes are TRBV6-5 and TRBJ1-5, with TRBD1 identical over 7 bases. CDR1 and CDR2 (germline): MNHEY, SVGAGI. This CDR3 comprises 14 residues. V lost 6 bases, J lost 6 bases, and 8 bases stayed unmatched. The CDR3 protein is CASSRDRASQPQHF. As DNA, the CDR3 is TGTGCCAGCAGCAGAGACAGGGCGTCTCAGCCCCAGCATTTT.

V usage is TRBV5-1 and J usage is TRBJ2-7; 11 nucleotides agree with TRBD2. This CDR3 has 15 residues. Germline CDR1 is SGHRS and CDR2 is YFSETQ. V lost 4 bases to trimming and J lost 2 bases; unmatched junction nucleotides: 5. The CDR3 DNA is TGCGCCAGCAGCCAGACTAGCGGGGAGGCCTACGAGCAGTACTTC. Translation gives CASSQTSGEAYEQYF. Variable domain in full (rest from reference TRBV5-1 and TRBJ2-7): KAGVTQTPRYLIKTRGQQVTLSCSPISGHRSVSWYQQTPGQGLQFLFEYFSETQRNKGNFPGRFSGRQFSNSRSEMNVSTLELGDSALYLCASSQTSGEAYEQYFGPGTRLTVT.